The source of this TCR beta chain is a study of cytomegalovirus exposure and HLA in healthy donors. The repertoire was sequenced with immunoSEQ multiplex PCR; TCRdb's copy has only in-frame clones and lacks some. Here the sample spans hundreds of thousands of clones, 90% being singletons. A note on this clone: Its antigen is unidentified.

The V end was cut by 3 bases, the J end by 5 bases, with 10 bases between. In germline, CDR1 is SGHAT, CDR2 FQNNGV. The CDR3 loop spans 13 amino acids. Separate from the approximately 600-subject first cohort was the roughly 130-subject validation cohort, to which the donors belonged. Overall study findings and caveats: TCR clusters originating in the first cohort tended to co-occur in the 100 to 150 validation repertoires, according to a later analysis. Most sequenced TCRs were rare (though some public TCRs occurred in many donors). Three CMV-associated chains proved CMV antigen-specific in vitro.

This TCR came from a woman in her 30s in good health and CMV-seronegative. Sample: PBMCs. This chain links TRBV11-2 with TRBJ1-1; D unclear. The CDR3 DNA is TGTGCCAGCAGCTTGAGATTCGGAACTGAAGCTTTCTTT. It codes for CASSLRFGTEAFF.